The subject of this entry is one T cell receptor (beta chain). This clone appeared a single time. The antigen it binds to is not known. No base qualities exist here, and no much larger clone lies one base off it. The entry originates in a study of T cell responses to AZD1222 COVID-19 vaccine (dated by TCRdb to the early 2020s). About the full investigation: AZD1222 recipients whose second dose came at about 4 weeks and those whose second dose came at about 12 weeks were combined into one group, since spike-specific TCR depth and breadth did not differ between the two schedules. A total of about 230 trial participants underwent TCR sequencing, of whom some 210 received two doses of AZD1222 and some 25 received two doses of the MenACWY control vaccine. Trial participants were enrolled into age subgroups of 18-55, 56-69 and 70-plus years, which contained about 160, 30 and 59 TCR-sequenced participants, respectively.

Results the study describes overall, beyond this receptor: Only five to seven AZD1222 recipients were SARS-CoV-2 seropositive at baseline, limiting conclusions about previously exposed vaccinees. In the small 56-69-year group, the increase in depth fell short of significance, most likely because of low power. Reportedly, close to half of the unique spike-specific TCRs recognized epitopes lying outside the regions that are mutated in the B.1.351 and B.1.1.7 variants. Spike-specific TCR breadth and depth rose significantly after two AZD1222 doses compared with day 0 and with MenACWY recipients. Because no samples from the day 14 peak response were available, repertoires could be characterized only after the peak T cell response. CD4 TCRs associated with the vaccine covered the entire spike protein, and the dominant responses were in regions 160-218 and 743-854. Participants were mostly white British, with more females than males. The authors suggested clonal diversity may have been underestimated.

This specimen's time point label, per the study, means: baseline before first vaccination. Vaccinee samples were obtained from the UK trials COV001 and COV002, which included a single-blind randomized controlled phase 2/3 trial of AZD1222 (ChAdOx1 nCoV-19) in healthy adults. Trial participant PBMC samples were collected at day 0 and day 28 after the second dose for TCRbeta chain sequencing. Per the germline V gene (reference sequence), SGHAT is the CDR1 and FQDESV is the CDR2. Cut back by 3 bases and 5 bases, the V and J ends lie 2 bases apart. Measured from the cysteine to the phenylalanine, the CDR3 is 12 residues long. The DNA shown is the 36-base CDR3, in frame from base 1. The CDR3 regions of human TCRbeta chains were subjected to immunosequencing. Regarding the original processing steps: Repertoire TCRs were matched against a reference library of SARS-CoV-2-specific TCRs generated with the MIRA antigen-specificity platform. Breadth was defined as the fraction of unique TCRs that were SARS-CoV-2-associated. Depth was defined as the fraction of total T cells that were SARS-CoV-2-associated. Using the MIRA data, each spike-specific TCR was assigned both to the spike region to which the TCR was reactive and to a CD4 or CD8 class. Log10-transformed breadth and depth values were compared by one-way ANOVA with Sidak's multiple comparisons tests. TCRdb provides this immuneACCESS table in a form limited to in-frame rearrangements. Some clones are lacking; in checked studies, under half of them reflect an unresolved V gene, and why the rest are absent is not known. V, J and clone size are those of that table, while D and trimming were read from the DNA. Across this sample there are roughly 150,000 clones, with roughly 86% seen only once. Clones ranked in the top ten supply around 5.5% of the sample.

The receptor chain draws on TRBV11-1 and TRBJ1-6, with the D gene uncertain. The sequence was collected from an adult in good health. This specimen consisted of peripheral blood, obtained on day 0 of AZD1222 vaccination. The CDR3 reads CASSLDNSPLHF. The DNA sequence follows: TGTGCCAGCAGCTTGGATAATTCACCCCTCCACTTT.